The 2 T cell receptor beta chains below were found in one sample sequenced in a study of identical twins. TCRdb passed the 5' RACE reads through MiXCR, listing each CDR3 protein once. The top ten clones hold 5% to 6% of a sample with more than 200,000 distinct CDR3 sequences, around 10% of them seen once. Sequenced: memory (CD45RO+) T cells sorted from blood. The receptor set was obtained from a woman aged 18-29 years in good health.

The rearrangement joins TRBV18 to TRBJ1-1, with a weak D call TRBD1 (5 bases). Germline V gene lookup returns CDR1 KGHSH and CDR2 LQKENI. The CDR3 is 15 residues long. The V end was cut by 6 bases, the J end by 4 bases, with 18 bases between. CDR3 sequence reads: CASSFAGARGTEAFF. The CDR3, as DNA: TGTGCCAGCTCCTTCGCGGGCGCGAGGGGCACTGAAGCTTTCTTT.

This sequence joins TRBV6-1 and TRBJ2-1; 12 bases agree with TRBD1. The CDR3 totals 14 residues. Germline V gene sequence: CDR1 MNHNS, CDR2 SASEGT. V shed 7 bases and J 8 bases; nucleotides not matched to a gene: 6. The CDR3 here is CASMGQGASYEQFF. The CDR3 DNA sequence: TGTGCCAGCATGGGACAGGGGGCTAGCTATGAGCAGTTCTTC.